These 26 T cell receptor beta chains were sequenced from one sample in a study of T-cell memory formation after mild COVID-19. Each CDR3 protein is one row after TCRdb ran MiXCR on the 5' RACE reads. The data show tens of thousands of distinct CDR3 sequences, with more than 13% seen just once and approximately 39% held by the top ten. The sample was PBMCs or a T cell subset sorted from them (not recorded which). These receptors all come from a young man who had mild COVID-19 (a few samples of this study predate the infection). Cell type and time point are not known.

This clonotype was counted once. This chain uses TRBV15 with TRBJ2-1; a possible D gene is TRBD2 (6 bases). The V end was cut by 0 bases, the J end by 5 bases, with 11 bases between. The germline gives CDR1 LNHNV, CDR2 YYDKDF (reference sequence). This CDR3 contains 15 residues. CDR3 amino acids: CATSREGGYNNEQFF. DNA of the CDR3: TGTGCCACCAGCAGAGAGGGGGGATATAACAATGAGCAGTTCTTC.

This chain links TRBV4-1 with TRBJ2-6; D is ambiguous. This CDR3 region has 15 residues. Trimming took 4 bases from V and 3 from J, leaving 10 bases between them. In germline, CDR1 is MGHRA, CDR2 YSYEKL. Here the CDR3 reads CASSPRSGGANVLTF. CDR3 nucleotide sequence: TGCGCCAGCAGCCCACGCTCCGGTGGGGCCAACGTCCTGACTTTC.

CDR3 nucleotide sequence: TGTGCCAGCAGTTTCGGTCCCTCGCAGTATTTT. It yields the protein CASSFGPSQYF. This chain connects TRBV12-3 or TRBV12-4 to TRBJ2-3; no clear D gene. The CDR3 has 11 residues. Trimming left V 3 bases short and J 10 bases short, with 8 bases between.

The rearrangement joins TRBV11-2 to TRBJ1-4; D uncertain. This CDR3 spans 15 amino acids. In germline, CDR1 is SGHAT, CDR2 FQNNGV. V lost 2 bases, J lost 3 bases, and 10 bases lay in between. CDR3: CASSLSLLANEKLFF. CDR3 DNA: TGTGCCAGCAGCTTATCGCTGCTCGCTAATGAAAAACTGTTTTTT.

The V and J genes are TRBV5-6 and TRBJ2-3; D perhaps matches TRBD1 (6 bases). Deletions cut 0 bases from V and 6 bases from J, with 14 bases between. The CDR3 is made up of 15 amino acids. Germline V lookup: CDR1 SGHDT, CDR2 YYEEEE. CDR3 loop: CASSLALGAADTQYF. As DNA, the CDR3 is TGTGCCAGCAGCTTGGCCCTGGGGGCCGCGGATACGCAGTATTTT.

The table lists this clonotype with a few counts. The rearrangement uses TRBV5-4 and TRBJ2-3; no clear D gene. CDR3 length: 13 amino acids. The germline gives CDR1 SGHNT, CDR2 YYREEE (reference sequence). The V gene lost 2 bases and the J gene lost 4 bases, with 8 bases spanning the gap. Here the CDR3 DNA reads TGTGCCAGCAGCTTCCTAGAATCAGATACGCAGTATTTT. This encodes CASSFLESDTQYF.

The CDR3 here is CATSDPGRGNEQFF. CDR3 nucleotides: TGTGCCACCAGTGACCCAGGGAGGGGTAATGAGCAGTTCTTC. The gene calls are TRBV24-1 and TRBJ2-1; the match to TRBD2 covers 7 bases. The CDR3 consists of 14 residues. V lost 4 bases and J lost 7; bases outside the gene matches: 6. The germline CDR1 and CDR2 sequences are KGHDR and SFDVKD.

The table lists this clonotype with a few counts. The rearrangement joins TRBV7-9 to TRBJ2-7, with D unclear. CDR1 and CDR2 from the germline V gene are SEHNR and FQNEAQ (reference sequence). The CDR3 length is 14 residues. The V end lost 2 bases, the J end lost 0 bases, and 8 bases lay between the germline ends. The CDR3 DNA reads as TGTGCCAGCAGCTTAATCGCCAGCTCCTACGAGCAGTACTTC. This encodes CASSLIASSYEQYF.

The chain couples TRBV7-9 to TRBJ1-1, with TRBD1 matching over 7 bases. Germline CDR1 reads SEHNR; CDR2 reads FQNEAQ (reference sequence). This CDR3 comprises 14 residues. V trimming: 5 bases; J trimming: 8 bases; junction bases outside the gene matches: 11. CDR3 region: CASSPKIWTGEAFF. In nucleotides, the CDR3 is TGTGCCAGCAGCCCAAAAATTTGGACAGGAGAAGCTTTCTTT.

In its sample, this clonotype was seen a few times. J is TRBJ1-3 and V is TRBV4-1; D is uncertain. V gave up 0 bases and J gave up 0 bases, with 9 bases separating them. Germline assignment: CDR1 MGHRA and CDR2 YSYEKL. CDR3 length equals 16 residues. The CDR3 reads CASSQDWRSSGNTIYF. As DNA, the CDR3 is TGCGCCAGCAGCCAAGATTGGCGGTCCTCTGGAAACACCATATATTTT.

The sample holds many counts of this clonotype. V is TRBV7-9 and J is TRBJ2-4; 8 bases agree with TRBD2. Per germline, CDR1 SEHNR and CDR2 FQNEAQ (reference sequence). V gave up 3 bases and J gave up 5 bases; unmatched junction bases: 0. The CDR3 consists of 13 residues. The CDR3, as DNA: TGTGCCAGCAGCTTCGGGGGGGAAAACATTCAGTACTTC. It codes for CASSFGGENIQYF.

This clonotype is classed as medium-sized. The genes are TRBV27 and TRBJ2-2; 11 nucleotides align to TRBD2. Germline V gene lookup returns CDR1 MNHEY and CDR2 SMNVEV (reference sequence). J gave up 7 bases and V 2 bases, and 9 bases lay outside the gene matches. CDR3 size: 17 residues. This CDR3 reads CASSLLIAGGQGGELFF. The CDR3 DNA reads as TGTGCCAGCAGTTTACTTATAGCGGGGGGGCAAGGCGGGGAGCTGTTTTTT.

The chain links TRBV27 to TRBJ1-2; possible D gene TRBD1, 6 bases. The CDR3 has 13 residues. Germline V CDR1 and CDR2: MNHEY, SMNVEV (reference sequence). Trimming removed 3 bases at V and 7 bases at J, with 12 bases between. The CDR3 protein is CASSFRGAAGYTF. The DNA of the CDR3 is TGTGCCAGCAGTTTTCGGGGGGCTGCTGGCTACACCTTC.

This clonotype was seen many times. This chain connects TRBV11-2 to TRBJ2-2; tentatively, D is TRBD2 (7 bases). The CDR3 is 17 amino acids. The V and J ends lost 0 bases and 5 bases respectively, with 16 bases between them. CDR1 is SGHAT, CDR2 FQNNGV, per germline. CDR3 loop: CASSLDLGGLRTGELFF. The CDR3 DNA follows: TGTGCCAGCAGCTTAGACTTGGGGGGGCTGCGGACCGGGGAGCTGTTTTTT.

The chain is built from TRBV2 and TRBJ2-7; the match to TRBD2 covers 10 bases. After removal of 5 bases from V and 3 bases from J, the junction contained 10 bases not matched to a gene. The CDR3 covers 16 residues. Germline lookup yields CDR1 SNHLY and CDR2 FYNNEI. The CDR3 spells CASSYLSGGSHYEQYF. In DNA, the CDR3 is TGTGCCAGCAGTTACCTTAGCGGGGGGTCCCACTACGAGCAGTACTTC.

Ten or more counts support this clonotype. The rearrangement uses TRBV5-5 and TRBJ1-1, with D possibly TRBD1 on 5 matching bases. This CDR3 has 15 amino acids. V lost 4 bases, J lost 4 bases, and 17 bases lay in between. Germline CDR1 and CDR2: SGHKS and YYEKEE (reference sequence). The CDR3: CASSEGAPGGTEAFF. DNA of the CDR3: TGTGCCAGCAGCGAGGGCGCTCCGGGGGGCACTGAAGCTTTCTTT. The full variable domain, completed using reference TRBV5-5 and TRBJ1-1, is DAGVTQSPTHLIKTRGQQVTLRCSPISGHKSVSWYQQVLGQGPQFIFQYYEKEERGRGNFPDRFSARQFPNYSSELNVNALLLGDSALYLCASSEGAPGGTEAFFGQGTRLTVV.

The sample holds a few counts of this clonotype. The CDR3 DNA follows: TGTGCCAGCAGCCGGACTAGCGCCGAAAGAGATACGCAGTATTTT. Its protein product is CASSRTSAERDTQYF. The chain combines TRBV7-2 with TRBJ2-3; 9 bases line up with TRBD2. This CDR3 has 15 amino acids. Germline V gives CDR1 SGHTA, CDR2 FQGNSA. Trimming took 5 bases from V and 5 from J; bases not matched to a gene: 8. The full variable domain, in which reference TRBV7-2 and TRBJ2-3 provide the parts outside the CDR3, is GAGVSQSPSNKVTEKGKDVELRCDPISGHTALYWYRQSLGQGLEFLIYFQGNSAPDKSGLPSDRFSAERTGGSVSTLTIQRTQQEDSAVYLCASSRTSAERDTQYFGPGTRLTVL.

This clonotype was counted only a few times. Here the CDR3 reads CASSQEGTARNTEAFF. The CDR3 nucleotides read TGCGCCAGCAGCCAAGAAGGGACCGCGCGGAACACTGAAGCTTTCTTT. The chain couples TRBV4-1 to TRBJ1-1, with TRBD1 as a possible D gene (5 bases). With 0 bases removed from V and 1 base from J, the gap between germline ends came to 12 bases. This CDR3 has 16 amino acids. Germline loops: CDR1 MGHRA, CDR2 YSYEKL.

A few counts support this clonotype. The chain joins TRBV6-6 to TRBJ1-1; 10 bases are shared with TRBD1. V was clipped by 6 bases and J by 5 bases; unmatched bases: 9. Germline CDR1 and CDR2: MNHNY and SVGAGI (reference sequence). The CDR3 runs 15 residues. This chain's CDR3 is CASSDRDRGKTEAFF. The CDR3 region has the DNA TGTGCCAGCAGCGATCGGGACAGGGGAAAAACTGAAGCTTTCTTT.

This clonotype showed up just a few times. The CDR3 DNA reads as TGCAGTGCTAGCGCTCCGAGGAGGAGGGGCCGTGACTATGGCTACACCTTC. The encoded protein is CSASAPRRRGRDYGYTF. The gene calls are TRBV20-1 and TRBJ1-2; tentatively, D is TRBD1 (5 bases). This CDR3 spans 17 amino acids. Trimming took off 3 bases at V and 3 bases at J, with 23 bases between the two ends. CDR1 is DFQATT, CDR2 SNEGSKA, per germline (reference sequence).

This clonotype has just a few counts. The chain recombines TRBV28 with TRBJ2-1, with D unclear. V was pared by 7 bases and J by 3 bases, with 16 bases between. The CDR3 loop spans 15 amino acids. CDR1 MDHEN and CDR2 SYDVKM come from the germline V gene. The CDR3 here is CASTSTPSFYNEQFF. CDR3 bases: TGTGCCAGCACCTCCACCCCCTCTTTCTACAATGAGCAGTTCTTC.

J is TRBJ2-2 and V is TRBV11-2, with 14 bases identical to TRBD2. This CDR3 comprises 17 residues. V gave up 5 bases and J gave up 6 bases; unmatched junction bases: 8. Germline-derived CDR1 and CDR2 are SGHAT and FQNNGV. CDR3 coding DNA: TGTGCCAGCAGCCCCCGGACTAGCGGGGGGCCGTCCGGGGAGCTGTTTTTT. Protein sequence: CASSPRTSGGPSGELFF.

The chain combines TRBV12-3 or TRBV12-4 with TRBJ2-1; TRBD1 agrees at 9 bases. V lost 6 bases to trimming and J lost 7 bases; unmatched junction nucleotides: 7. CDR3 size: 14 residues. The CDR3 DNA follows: TGTGCCAGCAGAACAGGGGGCGCCGTGAATGAGCAGTTCTTC. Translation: CASRTGGAVNEQFF.

CDR3 amino acids: CASRPRHLNTEAFF. CDR3 nucleotides: TGTGCCAGCAGACCCAGACACTTGAACACTGAAGCTTTCTTT. The V gene is TRBV6-2 or TRBV6-3, the J gene TRBJ1-1; D remains ambiguous. Trimming took off 6 bases at V and 0 bases at J, with 11 bases between the two ends. Germline V gene lookup returns CDR1 MNHEY and CDR2 SVGEGT. CDR3 size: 14 residues.

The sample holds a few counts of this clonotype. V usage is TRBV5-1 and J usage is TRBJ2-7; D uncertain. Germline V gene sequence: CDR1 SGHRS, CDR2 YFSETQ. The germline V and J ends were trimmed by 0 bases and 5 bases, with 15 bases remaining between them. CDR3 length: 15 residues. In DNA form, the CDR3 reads TGCGCCAGCAGCTTGGGTGAGAGCCTGTTTGACGAGCAGTACGTC. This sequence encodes CASSLGESLFDEQYV.

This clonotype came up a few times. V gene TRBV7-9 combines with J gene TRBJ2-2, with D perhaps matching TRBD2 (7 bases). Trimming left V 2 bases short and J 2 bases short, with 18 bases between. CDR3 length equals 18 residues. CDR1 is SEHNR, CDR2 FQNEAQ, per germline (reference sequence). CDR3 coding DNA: TGTGCCAGCAGCTTAACGCAGCTAAGGGGGGGAAACACCGGGGAGCTGTTTTTT. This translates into CASSLTQLRGGNTGELFF.